The clone carrying this T cell receptor beta chain has just one count. Its specificity is unknown. This sample stems from a study of coeliac disease. The overall study: Without high-resolution HLA typing, biased TRBV7-2 usage was examined as a proof of principle.

The V segment lost 1 base and the J segment 7 bases; nucleotides outside the gene matches: 7. This CDR3 comprises 13 residues. CDR1 and CDR2 from the germline V gene are GTSNPN and SVGIG (reference sequence). TCRdb's copy holds only in-frame clones and misses some; the assay was immunoSEQ multiplex PCR. Counted here are approximately 7,000 clones, around two thirds occurring once; the ten biggest clones make up about 20%. Study-level findings and limits: TRB repertoires were largely private, with most amino acid sequences found in only one sample. Control samples showed higher TRB and TRG clonality than intraepithelial and lamina propria samples in active celiac disease.

Sequenced material: lymphocytes from the gut lamina propria. The chain uses TRBV30 and TRBJ2-7, with 7 nucleotides matching TRBD1. This clonotype was obtained from a man between 60 and 75 years old with celiac disease on a gluten-free diet. CDR3 sequence (DNA): TGTGCCTGGAGTGGACAGGGACGAAGGGAGCAGTACTTC. It is translated as CAWSGQGRREQYF.